The text below deals with one T cell receptor (beta chain). The antigen this receptor binds is unknown. Base-call qualities are not available, and no considerably larger clone is one nucleotide away. The immunoSEQ hsTCRB v3.0 assay was used at survey level resolution to sequence the TRB variable region. A depth of about 40,000-55,000 T-cell genomes per sample was targeted for TRB sequencing. An Illumina MiSeq with a v3 150-cycle kit was used to sequence the pooled TRB libraries. The study's processing was this. Repertoire analysis was run in R within a reproducible Nextflow workflow that covered QC, data transformation and analysis. LymphoSeq2, an R package for exploring AIRR-Seq data, was used to implement the custom analyses. A handful of samples that yielded fewer than 5000 total TRB sequences were excluded, so that 200 or so HIV repertoires were analyzed. Among the approximately 180 retained HIV repertoires, 59 were collected before ART initiation and about 130 were collected after ART initiation. Each repertoire was downsampled to 5000 TRB nucleotide sequences, and summary statistics were averaged across 100 downsampling iterations. The analysis kept only TRB sequences whose CDR3 regions were at least seven amino acids long. A Shannon entropy-derived clonality score and the Gini coefficient were used to measure diversity. In the repertoire networks, any two of the top 5000 CDR3 amino acid sequences were linked whenever the two sequences differed by an edit distance of one. GLIPH2 predicted antigen specificity groups and MHC restriction for TRB CDR3 amino acid sequences. To flag known CMV, EBV, HIV or tissue antigen associations, CDR3 amino acid sequences were matched against VDJdb and McPAS-TCR. Pre-ART, post-ART and control groups were compared with Wilcoxon signed-rank tests and Holm-Bonferroni correction. TCRdb carries this immuneACCESS record with in-frame sequences only. Its versions omit some clonotypes, under half of them owing to an unresolved V gene in the studies checked, with the rest unexplained. That table supplies the V and J calls and clone size; D and trimming were determined from the DNA. The sample includes about 25,000 clones, with roughly 80% observed a single time. The top ten hold about 5.3% of the sample.

The sample comes from a study of long-term antiretroviral therapy in people with HIV (dated by TCRdb to between 2021 and 2024). Notes on the research overall: The earliest samples were collected about a decade before the 2015 WHO recommendation for immediate ART, when ART was typically delayed until CD4 counts fell. A retrospective serial study tested whether ART initiation and durable HIV suppression were associated with changes in peripheral blood TRB repertoire composition and diversity. A total of under 250 cryopreserved PBMC samples came from around 30 adults with confirmed HIV infection and were collected serially over a mean of around 6 years (range 1-12). Of the approximately 30 participants with HIV, ten to eleven were female. No cross-contamination during QIAcube processing was shown when test extractions of a monoclonal T-cell line were performed alongside some 33 polyclonal samples.

Overall study outcomes, separate from this receptor: A significant increase in TRB diversity was found to be associated with ART initiation, although TRB diversity was observed to remain significantly below that of transplant donor controls even after long-term ART. Unsorted PBMC were profiled instead of sorted CD4+ and CD8+ T cells because pre-ART samples had limited cell numbers. CDR3 length ranges in HIV repertoires were narrower than in controls, and network structure suggested an antigen-experienced repertoire with only a slight naive shift after ART. Samples dated from about 2004 to 2018, and the ART regimens used may be less effective than current ones. No data were available on ART adherence, viral resistance or therapy changes, limiting inferences about post-ART repertoire changes. The repertoire was dominated across all time points by expanded TRB clones identified before ART initiation, although this dominance was seen to fluctuate and to decrease in many PLHIV after ART. Limited PBMC availability meant only the TCR beta chain was sequenced, without alpha chain pairing.

To be included, a participant needed at least one PBMC sample from before ART initiation plus at least two post-ART samples. All participants with HIV were treated in the United States of America. Before DNA extraction, cryopreserved samples of about 1-11 million PBMC were thawed and then washed. At the time of the earliest PBMC sample, participants with HIV were aged between roughly 20 and 55 years. PBMC samples from each participant spanned 1-4 timepoints before ART initiation and 2-8 timepoints after ART initiation, with a median of 7 samples. Serial HIV viral load, CD4+ T-cell count, ART history and demographic data were obtained for every participant. Genomic DNA was extracted from unsorted PBMC with a Qiagen kit on a QIAcube, with processing performed in batches of 12 samples. From the cysteine through the phenylalanine, the CDR3 covers 12 amino acids. Just CDR3 DNA is preserved here, 36 bases in frame from base 1. The germline ends are 2 bases apart after V is trimmed by 1 base and J by 2 bases. According to the germline V gene (reference sequence), CDR1 reads LNHNV and CDR2 reads YYDKDF.

The source was unsorted PBMCs, collected 0.7 years before starting antiretroviral therapy. This chain joins TRBV15 to TRBJ1-1; the D gene is not confidently resolved. The sequence was obtained from a man aged 25 to 40 with HIV. The DNA is TGTGCCACCAGCAGAGGCAACACTGAAGCTTTCTTT. It translates to CATSRGNTEAFF.